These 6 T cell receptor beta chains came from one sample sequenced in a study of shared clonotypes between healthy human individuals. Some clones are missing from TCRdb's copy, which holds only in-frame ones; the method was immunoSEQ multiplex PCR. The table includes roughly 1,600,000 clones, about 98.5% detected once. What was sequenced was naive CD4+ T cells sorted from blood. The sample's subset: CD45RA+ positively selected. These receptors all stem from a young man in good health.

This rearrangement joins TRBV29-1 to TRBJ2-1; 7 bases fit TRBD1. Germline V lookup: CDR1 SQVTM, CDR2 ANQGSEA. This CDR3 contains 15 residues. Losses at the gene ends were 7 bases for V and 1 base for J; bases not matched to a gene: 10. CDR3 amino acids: CSGRSGTDSYNEQFF. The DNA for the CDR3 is TGCAGCGGGCGATCCGGGACAGATTCCTACAATGAGCAGTTCTTC.

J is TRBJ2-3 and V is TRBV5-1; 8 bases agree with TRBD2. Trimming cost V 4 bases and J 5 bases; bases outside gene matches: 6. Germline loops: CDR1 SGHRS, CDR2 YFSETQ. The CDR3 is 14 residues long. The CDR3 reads CASSAGLEGDTQYF. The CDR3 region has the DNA TGCGCCAGCAGCGCGGGACTAGAAGGAGATACGCAGTATTTT.

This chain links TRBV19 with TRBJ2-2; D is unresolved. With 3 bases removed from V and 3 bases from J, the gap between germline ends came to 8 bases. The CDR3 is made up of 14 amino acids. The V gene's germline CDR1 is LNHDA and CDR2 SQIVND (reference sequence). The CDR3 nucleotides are TGTGCCAGTAGTATCGAGGCTCACACCGGGGAGCTGTTTTTT. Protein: CASSIEAHTGELFF.

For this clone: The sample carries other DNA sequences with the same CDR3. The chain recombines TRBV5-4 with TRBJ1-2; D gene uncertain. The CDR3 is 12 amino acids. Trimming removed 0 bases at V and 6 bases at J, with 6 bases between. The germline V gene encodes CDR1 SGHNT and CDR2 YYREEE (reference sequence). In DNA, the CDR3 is TGTGCCAGCAGCTTGGTTGCCGATGGCTACACCTTC. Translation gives CASSLVADGYTF.

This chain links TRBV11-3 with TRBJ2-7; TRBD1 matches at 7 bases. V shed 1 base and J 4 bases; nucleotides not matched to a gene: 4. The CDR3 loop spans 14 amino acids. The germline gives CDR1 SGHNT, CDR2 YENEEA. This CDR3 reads CASSLGQGDYEQYF. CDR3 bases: TGTGCCAGCAGCTTAGGACAGGGAGATTACGAGCAGTACTTC. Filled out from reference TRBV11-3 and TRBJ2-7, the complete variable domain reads EAGVVQSPRYKIIEKKQPVAFWCNPISGHNTLYWYLQNLGQGPELLIRYENEEAVDDSQLPKDRFSAERLKGVDSTLKIQPAELGDSAVYLCASSLGQGDYEQYFGPGTRLTVT.

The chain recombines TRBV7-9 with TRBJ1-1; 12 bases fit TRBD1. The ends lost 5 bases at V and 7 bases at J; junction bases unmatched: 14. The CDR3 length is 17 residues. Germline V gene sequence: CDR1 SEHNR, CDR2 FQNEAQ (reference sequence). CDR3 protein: CASSTAGTGGPGIEAFF. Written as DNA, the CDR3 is TGTGCCAGCAGCACAGCAGGGACAGGGGGCCCGGGGATTGAAGCTTTCTTT.